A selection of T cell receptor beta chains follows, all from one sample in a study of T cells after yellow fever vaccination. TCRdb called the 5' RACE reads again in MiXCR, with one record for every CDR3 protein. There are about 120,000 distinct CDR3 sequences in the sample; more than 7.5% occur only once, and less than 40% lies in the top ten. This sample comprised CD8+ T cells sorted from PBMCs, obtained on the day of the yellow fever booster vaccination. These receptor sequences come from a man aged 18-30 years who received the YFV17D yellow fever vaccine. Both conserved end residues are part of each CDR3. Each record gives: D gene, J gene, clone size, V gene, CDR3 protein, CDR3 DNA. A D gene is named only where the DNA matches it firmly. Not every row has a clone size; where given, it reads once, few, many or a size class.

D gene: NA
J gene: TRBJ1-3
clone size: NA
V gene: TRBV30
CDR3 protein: CAWRVTGVPSGNTIYF
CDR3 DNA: TGTGCCTGGAGGGTCACGGGGGTGCCCTCTGGAAACACCATATATTTT

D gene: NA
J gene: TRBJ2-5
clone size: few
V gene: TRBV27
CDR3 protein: CASSPPASRETQYF
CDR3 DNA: TGTGCCAGCAGTCCCCCGGCTAGCCGGGAGACCCAGTACTTC

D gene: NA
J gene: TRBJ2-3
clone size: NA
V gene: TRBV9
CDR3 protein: CASSVSWGSTDTQYF
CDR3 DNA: TGTGCCAGCAGCGTGAGCTGGGGGAGCACAGATACGCAGTATTTT

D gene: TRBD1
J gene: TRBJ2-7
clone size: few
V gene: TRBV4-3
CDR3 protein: CASSQYGTAYEQYF
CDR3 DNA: TGCGCCAGCAGCCAATACGGGACAGCCTACGAGCAGTACTTC

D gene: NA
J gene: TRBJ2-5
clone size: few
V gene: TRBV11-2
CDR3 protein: CASRPHPQETQYF
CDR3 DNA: TGTGCCAGCAGACCGCACCCCCAAGAGACCCAGTACTTC

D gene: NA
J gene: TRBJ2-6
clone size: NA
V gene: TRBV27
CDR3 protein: CASSFLTGGLRGGANVLTF
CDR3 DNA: TGTGCCAGCAGTTTTCTGACCGGGGGGCTGAGAGGTGGGGCCAACGTCCTGACTTTC

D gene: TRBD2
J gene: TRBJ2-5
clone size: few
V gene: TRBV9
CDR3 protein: CASSGLAGPQETQYF
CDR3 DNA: TGTGCCAGCAGCGGACTAGCGGGACCCCAAGAGACCCAGTACTTC

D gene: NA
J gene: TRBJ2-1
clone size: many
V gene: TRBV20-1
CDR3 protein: CSARWRENEQFF
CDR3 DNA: TGCAGTGCTAGATGGCGAGAAAATGAGCAGTTCTTC

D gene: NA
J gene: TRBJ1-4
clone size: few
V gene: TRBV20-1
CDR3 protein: CSGLGGQSNEKLFF
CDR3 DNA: TGCAGCGGGCTCGGGGGGCAGTCAAATGAAAAACTGTTTTTT

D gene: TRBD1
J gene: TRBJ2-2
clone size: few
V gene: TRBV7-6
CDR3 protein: CASSFGGDRENTGELFF
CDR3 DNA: TGTGCCAGCAGCTTTGGGGGGGACAGGGAAAACACCGGGGAGCTGTTTTTT

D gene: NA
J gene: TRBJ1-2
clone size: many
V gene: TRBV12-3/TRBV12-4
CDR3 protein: CASSLAKGQSYGYTF
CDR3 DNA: TGTGCCAGCAGTTTAGCGAAGGGGCAGAGCTATGGCTACACCTTC

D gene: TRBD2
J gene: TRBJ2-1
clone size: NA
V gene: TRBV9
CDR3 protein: CASSASGGAHNEQFF
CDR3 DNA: TGTGCCAGCAGCGCTAGCGGGGGGGCCCACAATGAGCAGTTCTTC

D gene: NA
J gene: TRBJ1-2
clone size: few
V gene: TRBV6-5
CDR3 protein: CASSYSGSLDGYTF
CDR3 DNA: TGTGCCAGCAGTTACTCTGGCAGCCTTGATGGCTACACCTTC

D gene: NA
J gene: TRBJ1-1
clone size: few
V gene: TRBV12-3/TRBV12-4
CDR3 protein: CASSLPGDTEAFF
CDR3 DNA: TGTGCCAGCAGTTTACCGGGGGATACTGAAGCTTTCTTT

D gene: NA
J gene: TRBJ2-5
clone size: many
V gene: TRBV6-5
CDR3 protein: CASSPRGGTEETQYF
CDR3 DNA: TGTGCCAGCAGTCCGAGGGGCGGGACAGAAGAGACCCAGTACTTC

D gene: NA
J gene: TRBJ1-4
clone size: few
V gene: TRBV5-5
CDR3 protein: CASSGAGDEKLFF
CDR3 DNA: TGTGCCAGCAGCGGGGCGGGAGATGAAAAACTGTTTTTT

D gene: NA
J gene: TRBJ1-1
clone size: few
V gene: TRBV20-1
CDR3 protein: CSAENTEAFF
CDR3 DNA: TGCAGTGCTGAAAACACTGAAGCTTTCTTT

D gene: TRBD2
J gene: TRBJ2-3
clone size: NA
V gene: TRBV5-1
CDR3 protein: CASSWGPGTSPTDTQYF
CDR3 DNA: TGCGCCAGCAGCTGGGGACCGGGGACTAGCCCCACAGATACGCAGTATTTT

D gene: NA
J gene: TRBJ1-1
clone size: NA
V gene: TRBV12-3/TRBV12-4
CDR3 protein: CASMPGGGTEAFF
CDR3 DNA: TGTGCCAGCATGCCCGGGGGCGGGACTGAAGCTTTCTTT

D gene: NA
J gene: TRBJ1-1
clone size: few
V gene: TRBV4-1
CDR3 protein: CASSQDRAEAFF
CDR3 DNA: TGCGCCAGCAGCCAAGATCGGGCTGAAGCTTTCTTT

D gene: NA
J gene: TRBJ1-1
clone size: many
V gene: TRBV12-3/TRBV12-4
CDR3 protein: CASSLGSEGHTEAFF
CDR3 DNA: TGTGCCAGCAGTTTAGGGTCGGAGGGGCACACTGAAGCTTTCTTT

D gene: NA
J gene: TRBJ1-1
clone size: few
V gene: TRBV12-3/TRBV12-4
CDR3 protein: CASSLAGSNTEAFF
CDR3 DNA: TGTGCCAGCAGTTTAGCCGGTTCGAACACTGAAGCTTTCTTT

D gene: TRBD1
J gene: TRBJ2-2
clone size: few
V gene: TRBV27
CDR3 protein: CASKIRGRTGELFF
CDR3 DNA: TGTGCCAGCAAAATCAGGGGGCGCACCGGGGAGCTGTTTTTT

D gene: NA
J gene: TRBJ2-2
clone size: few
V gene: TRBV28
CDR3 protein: CASSFPSAGASGELFF
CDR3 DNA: TGTGCCAGCAGTTTTCCCTCGGCAGGGGCTTCCGGGGAGCTGTTTTTT